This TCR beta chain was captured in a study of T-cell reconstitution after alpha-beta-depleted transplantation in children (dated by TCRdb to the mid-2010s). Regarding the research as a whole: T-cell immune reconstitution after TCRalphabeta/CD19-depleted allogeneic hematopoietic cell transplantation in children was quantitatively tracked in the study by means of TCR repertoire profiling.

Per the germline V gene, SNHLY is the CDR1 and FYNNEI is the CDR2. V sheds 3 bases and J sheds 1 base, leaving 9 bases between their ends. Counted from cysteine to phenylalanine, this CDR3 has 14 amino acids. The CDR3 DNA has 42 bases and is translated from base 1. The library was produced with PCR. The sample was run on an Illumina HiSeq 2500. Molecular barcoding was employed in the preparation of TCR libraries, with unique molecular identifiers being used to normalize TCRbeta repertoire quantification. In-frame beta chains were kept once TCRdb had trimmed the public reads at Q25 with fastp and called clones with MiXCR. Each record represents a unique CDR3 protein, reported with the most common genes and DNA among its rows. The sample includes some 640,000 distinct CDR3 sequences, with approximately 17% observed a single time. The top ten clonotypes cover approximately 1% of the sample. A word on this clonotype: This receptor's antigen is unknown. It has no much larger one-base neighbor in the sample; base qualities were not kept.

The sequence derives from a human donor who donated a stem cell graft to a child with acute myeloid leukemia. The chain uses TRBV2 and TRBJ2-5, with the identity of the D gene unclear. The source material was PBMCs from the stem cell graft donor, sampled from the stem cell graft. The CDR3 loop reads CASSDRIVQETQYF. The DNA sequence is TGTGCCAGCAGTGATAGAATCGTCCAAGAGACCCAGTACTTC.